One sample yielded the 15 T cell receptor beta chains listed below, sequenced in a study of PD-1 blockade in mismatch repair-deficient tumors. Profiled with immunoSEQ multiplex PCR; TCRdb holds only in-frame clones, not every one. The sample has 65,000 to 80,000 clones, 78% seen once; the top ten hold roughly 5%. This sample comprised peripheral blood, obtained 2 weeks after starting pembrolizumab. The receptors originated from an adult with mismatch repair-deficient cancer.

The chain carries TRBV5-1 and TRBJ2-7, with a possible D match to TRBD2 (6 bases). The CDR3 spans 14 residues. Germline V gene data show CDR1 as SGHRS and CDR2 as YFSETQ. V gave up 4 bases and J gave up 0 bases, with 11 bases separating them. The CDR3 coding sequence is TGCGCCAGCAGCCTTATAGCGGACTCCTACGAGCAGTACTTC. Encoded protein: CASSLIADSYEQYF.

A word on this clone: An end of the junction does not agree with germline; a read error may underlie this. The rearrangement joins TRBV7-7 to TRBJ1-1; D remains ambiguous. Per germline, CDR1 SSHAT and CDR2 FNYEAQ (reference sequence). The CDR3 totals 13 residues. For the CDR3, the DNA is TGTGCTAGCAGCTTTAATCCGTACACTGAAGCTTTCTTT. Translating gives CASSFNPYTEAFF.

The chain carries TRBV28 and TRBJ1-5, with 7 bases lining up with TRBD1. Per the germline V gene, CDR1 is MDHEN and CDR2 is SYDVKM. This CDR3 has 15 residues. V was clipped by 3 bases and J by 3 bases; unmatched bases: 5. The CDR3 nucleotides are TGTGCCAGCAGTTTTGGGGACAGATTCAATCAGCCCCAGCATTTT. Its translation is CASSFGDRFNQPQHF.

J is TRBJ2-7 and V is TRBV4-1; no reliable D call. Trimming removed 1 base from V and 1 base from J, with 8 bases in between. Germline CDR1 reads MGHRA; CDR2 reads YSYEKL. The CDR3 sequence is 14 residues long. The CDR3 loop is CASSQGIPSYEQYF. The CDR3 DNA reads as TGCGCCAGCAGCCAAGGCATCCCTTCCTACGAGCAGTACTTC.

The chain uses TRBV2 and TRBJ1-4; D is perhaps TRBD1 (5 bases). The CDR3 consists of 14 residues. Looked up from germline, CDR1 is SNHLY and CDR2 is FYNNEI. The CDR3 spells CASKWGSTNEKLFF. The DNA of the CDR3 is TGTGCTTCGAAGTGGGGGTCTACTAATGAAAAACTGTTTTTT.

This rearrangement joins TRBV6-5 to TRBJ1-2; TRBD1 is a possible D gene (5 bases). The germline V and J ends were trimmed by 0 bases and 5 bases, with 16 bases remaining between them. Germline assignment: CDR1 MNHEY and CDR2 SVGAGI. The CDR3 is 16 residues long. The CDR3 sequence is CASSYSMKGMPYGYTF. The CDR3 nucleotides are TGTGCCAGCAGTTACTCGATGAAGGGGATGCCATATGGCTACACCTTC.

V gene TRBV4-1 combines with J gene TRBJ2-5; no firm D call. The CDR3 length is 13 residues. Trimming took off 0 bases at V and 5 bases at J, with 7 bases between the two ends. Germline CDR1 reads MGHRA; CDR2 reads YSYEKL. The CDR3 DNA reads as TGCGCCAGCAGCCAAGATGAAGGGGAGACCCAGTACTTC. Protein: CASSQDEGETQYF.

The DNA for the CDR3 is TGTGCCACCAGCATATTCAGGGCAGGGGAAGCTTTCTTT. Translated, it gives CATSIFRAGEAFF. The chain carries TRBV15 and TRBJ1-1, with a possible D match to TRBD1 (5 bases). This CDR3 comprises 13 residues. CDR1 is LNHNV and CDR2 is YYDKDF in the germline V gene (reference sequence). Trimming removed 4 bases from V and 8 bases from J, with 14 bases in between.

The rearrangement joins TRBV9 to TRBJ2-7; possible D gene TRBD2, 5 bases. Germline CDR1 SGDLS, CDR2 YYNGEE. This CDR3 is 13 amino acids long. V lost 3 bases to trimming and J lost 6 bases, with 13 bases between them. CDR3 DNA sequence: TGTGCCAGCAGCGCCAATACTAGTCCCGAGCAGTACTTC. Protein: CASSANTSPEQYF.

V and J are TRBV6-5 and TRBJ1-5; no reliable D call. The CDR3 spans 13 residues. Germline V gives CDR1 MNHEY, CDR2 SVGAGI. Trimming removed 6 bases at V and 0 bases at J, with 6 bases between. CDR3 amino acids: CASRPNSNQPQHF. CDR3 bases: TGTGCCAGCAGACCCAATAGCAATCAGCCCCAGCATTTT.

The chain uses TRBV9 and TRBJ2-3; TRBD2 aligns across 10 bases. CDR1 and CDR2 (germline): SGDLS, YYNGEE. V trimming: 6 bases; J trimming: 1 base; junction bases outside the gene matches: 2. CDR3 size: 14 residues. CDR3 coding DNA: TGTGCCAGCATGAGCGGGAGGGGCACAGATACGCAGTATTTT. Its protein product is CASMSGRGTDTQYF.

This chain joins TRBV5-6 and TRBJ1-3, with 7 nucleotides matching TRBD1. CDR3 length: 15 amino acids. V dropped 2 bases and J dropped 0; count of bases not matched to a gene: 2. In germline, CDR1 is SGHDT, CDR2 YYEEEE. CDR3 region: CASSLQGSSGNTIYF. Written as DNA, the CDR3 is TGTGCCAGCAGCTTACAGGGGTCCTCTGGAAACACCATATATTTT.

The chain is built from TRBV30 and TRBJ1-4, with a weak D call TRBD1 (5 bases). In germline, CDR1 is GTSNPN, CDR2 SVGIG (reference sequence). The CDR3 is 13 amino acids. V lost 2 bases, J lost 8 bases, and 12 bases lay in between. In DNA form, the CDR3 reads TGTGCCTGGAGTAGGGGTAGATACGAAAAACTGTTTTTT. Translating it yields CAWSRGRYEKLFF.

The chain is built from TRBV5-1 and TRBJ2-5; D is possibly TRBD1 or TRBD2 (5 bases each). V dropped 4 bases and J dropped 4 bases, with 14 bases sitting between them. Germline loops: CDR1 SGHRS, CDR2 YFSETQ. The CDR3 has 14 residues. The CDR3 spells CASSGGERGETQYF. The CDR3 DNA reads as TGCGCCAGCAGCGGGGGAGAGAGGGGAGAGACCCAGTACTTC.

The rearrangement links TRBV4-3 to TRBJ2-7; tentatively, D is TRBD1 (6 bases). The CDR3 covers 15 residues. Germline V gene lookup returns CDR1 LGHNA and CDR2 YSLEER. V dropped 0 bases and J dropped 4 bases, with 13 bases sitting between them. The CDR3 here is CASSQDPQGRYEQYF. CDR3 nucleotide sequence: TGCGCCAGCAGCCAAGATCCCCAGGGGAGATACGAGCAGTACTTC.